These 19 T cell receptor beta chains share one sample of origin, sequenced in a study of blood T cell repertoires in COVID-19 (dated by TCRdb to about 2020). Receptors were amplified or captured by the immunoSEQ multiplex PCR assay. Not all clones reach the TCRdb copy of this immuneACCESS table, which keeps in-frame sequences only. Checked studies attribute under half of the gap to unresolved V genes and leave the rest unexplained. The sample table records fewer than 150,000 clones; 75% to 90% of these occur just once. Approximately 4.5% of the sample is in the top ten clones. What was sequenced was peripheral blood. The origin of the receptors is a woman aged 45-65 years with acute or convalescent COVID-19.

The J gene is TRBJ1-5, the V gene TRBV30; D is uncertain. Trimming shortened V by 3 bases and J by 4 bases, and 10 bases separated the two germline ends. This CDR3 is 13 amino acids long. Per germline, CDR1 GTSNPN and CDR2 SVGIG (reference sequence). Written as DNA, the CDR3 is TGTGCCTGGAGGGGCGACCATAATCAGCCCCAGCATTTT. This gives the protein CAWRGDHNQPQHF.

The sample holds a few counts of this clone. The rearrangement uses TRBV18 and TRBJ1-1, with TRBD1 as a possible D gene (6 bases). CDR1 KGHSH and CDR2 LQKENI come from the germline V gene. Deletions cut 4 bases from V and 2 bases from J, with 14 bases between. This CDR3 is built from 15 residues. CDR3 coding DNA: TGTGCCAGCTCACAGCGTAAACAGGGTAACACTGAAGCTTTCTTT. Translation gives CASSQRKQGNTEAFF.

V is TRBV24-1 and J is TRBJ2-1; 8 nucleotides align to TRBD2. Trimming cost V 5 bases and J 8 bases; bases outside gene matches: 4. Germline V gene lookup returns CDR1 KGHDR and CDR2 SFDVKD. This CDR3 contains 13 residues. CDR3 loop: CATSATSVYEQFF. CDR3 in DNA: TGTGCCACCAGTGCGACTAGCGTTTATGAGCAGTTCTTC.

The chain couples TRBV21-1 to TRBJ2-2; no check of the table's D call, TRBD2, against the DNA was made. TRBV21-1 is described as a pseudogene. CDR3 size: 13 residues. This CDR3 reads CASSKGSTGELFF. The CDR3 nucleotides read TGTGCCAGCAGCAAAGGTAGCACCGGGGAGCTGTTTTTT.

CDR3: CASSRTGDAYEQYF. CDR3 DNA: TGTGCCAGCAGCCGGACAGGGGACGCCTACGAGCAGTACTTC. The V and J genes are TRBV9 and TRBJ2-7, with 9 nucleotides matching TRBD1. The germline gives CDR1 SGDLS, CDR2 YYNGEE. This CDR3 region has 14 residues. Trimming at V came to 4 bases and at J to 2 bases, leaving 4 bases not matched to a gene.

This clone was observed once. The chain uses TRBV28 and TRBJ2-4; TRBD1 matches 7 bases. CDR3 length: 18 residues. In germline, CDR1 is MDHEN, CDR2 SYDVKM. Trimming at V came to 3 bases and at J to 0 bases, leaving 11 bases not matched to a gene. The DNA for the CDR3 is TGTGCCAGCAGTTTTGACAGGGAGAGTCCTCTAGCCAAAAACATTCAGTACTTC. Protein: CASSFDRESPLAKNIQYF.

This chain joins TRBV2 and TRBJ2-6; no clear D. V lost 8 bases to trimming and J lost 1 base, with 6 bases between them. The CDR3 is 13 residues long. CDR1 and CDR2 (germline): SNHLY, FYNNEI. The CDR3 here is CASPGSGANVLTF. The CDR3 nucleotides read TGTGCCAGCCCGGGTTCTGGGGCCAACGTCCTGACTTTC.

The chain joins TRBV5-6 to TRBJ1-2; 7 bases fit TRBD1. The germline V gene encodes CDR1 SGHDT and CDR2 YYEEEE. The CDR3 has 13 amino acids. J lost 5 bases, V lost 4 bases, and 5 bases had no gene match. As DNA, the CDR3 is TGTGCCAGCAGCCCGGAACAGGGGTATGGCTACACCTTC. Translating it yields CASSPEQGYGYTF.

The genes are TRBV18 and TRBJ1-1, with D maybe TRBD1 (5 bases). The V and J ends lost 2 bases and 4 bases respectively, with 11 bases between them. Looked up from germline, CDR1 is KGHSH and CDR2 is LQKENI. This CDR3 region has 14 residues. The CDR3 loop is CASSPGLTGTEAFF. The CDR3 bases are TGTGCCAGCTCACCAGGCCTAACAGGCACTGAAGCTTTCTTT.

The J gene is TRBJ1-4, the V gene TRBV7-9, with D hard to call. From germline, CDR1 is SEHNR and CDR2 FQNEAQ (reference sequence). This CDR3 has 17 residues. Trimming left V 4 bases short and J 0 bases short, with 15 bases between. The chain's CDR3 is CASSSNHYGSTNEKLFF. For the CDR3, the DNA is TGTGCCAGCAGCTCGAATCATTACGGTTCAACTAATGAAAAACTGTTTTTT.

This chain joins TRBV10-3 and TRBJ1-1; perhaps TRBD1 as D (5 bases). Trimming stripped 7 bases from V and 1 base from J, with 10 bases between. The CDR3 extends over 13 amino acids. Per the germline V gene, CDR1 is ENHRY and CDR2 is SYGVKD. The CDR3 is CAIMGLQNTEAFF. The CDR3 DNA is TGTGCCATCATGGGGCTCCAGAACACTGAAGCTTTCTTT.

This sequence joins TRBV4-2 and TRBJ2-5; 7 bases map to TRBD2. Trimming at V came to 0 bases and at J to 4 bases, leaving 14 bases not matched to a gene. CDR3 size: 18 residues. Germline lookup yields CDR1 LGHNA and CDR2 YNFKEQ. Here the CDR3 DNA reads TGTGCCAGCAGCCAAGATGGGGGAGGGAGGGGATCCGGAGAGACCCAGTACTTC. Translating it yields CASSQDGGGRGSGETQYF.

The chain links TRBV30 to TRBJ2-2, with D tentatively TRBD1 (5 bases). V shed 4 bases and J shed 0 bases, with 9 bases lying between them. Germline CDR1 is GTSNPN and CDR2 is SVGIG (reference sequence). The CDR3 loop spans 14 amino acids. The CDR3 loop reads CAWIRQTNTGELFF. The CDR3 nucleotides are TGTGCCTGGATCAGACAGACGAACACCGGGGAGCTGTTTTTT.

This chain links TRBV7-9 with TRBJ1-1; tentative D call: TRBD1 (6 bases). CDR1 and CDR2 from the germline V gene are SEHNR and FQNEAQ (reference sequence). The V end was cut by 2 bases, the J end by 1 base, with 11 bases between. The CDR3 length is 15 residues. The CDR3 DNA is TGTGCCAGCAGCTTATACAGGGAACGGAACACTGAAGCTTTCTTT. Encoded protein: CASSLYRERNTEAFF.

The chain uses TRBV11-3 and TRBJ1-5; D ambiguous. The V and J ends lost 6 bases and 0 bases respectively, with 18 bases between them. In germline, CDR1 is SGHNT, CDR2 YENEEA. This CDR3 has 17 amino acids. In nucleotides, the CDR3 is TGTGCCAGCAGAAGCATCAAACAGTTATATAGCAATCAGCCCCAGCATTTT. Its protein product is CASRSIKQLYSNQPQHF.

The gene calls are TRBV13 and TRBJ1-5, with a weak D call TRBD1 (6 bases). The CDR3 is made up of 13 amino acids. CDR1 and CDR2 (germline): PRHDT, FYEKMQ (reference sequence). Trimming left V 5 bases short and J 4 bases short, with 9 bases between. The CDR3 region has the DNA TGTGCCAGCAGCCGTGACAGGAATCAGCCCCAGCATTTT. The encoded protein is CASSRDRNQPQHF.

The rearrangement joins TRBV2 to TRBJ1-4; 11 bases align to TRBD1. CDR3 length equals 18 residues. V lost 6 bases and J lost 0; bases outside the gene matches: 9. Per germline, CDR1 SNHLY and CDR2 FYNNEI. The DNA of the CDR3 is TGTGCCAGCAGGCTCCTCGGACAGGGGGCCTCAACTAATGAAAAACTGTTTTTT. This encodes CASRLLGQGASTNEKLFF. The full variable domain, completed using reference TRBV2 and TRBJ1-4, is EPEVTQTPSHQVTQMGQEVILRCVPISNHLYFYWYRQILGQKVEFLVSFYNNEISEKSEIFDDQFSVERPDGSNFTLKIRSTKLEDSAMYFCASRLLGQGASTNEKLFFGSGTQLSVL.

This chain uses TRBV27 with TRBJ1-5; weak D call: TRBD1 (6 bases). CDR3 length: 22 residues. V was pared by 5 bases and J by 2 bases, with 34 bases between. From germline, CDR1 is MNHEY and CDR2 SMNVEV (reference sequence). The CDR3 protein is CASSPNRGGRSSQPKGNQPQHF. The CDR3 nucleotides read TGTGCCAGCAGTCCAAACCGGGGGGGGCGAAGTAGTCAACCAAAAGGCAATCAGCCCCAGCATTTT.

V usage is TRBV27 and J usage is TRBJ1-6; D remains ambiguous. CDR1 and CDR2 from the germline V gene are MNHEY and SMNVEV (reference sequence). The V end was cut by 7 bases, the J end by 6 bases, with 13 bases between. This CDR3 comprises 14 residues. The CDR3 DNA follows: TGTGCCAGCACACCCGGGGTGGGTAATTCACCCCTCCACTTT. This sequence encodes CASTPGVGNSPLHF.